This TCR beta chain was obtained from a study of blood T cells in healthy people across ages (dated by TCRdb to the mid-2010s). Concerning the study at large: In model experiments, template switching captured roughly one uniquely barcoded TCR beta cDNA molecule for every two T cells. Using deep sequencing normalized with unique cDNA molecular identifiers, the study measured how TCR beta repertoire diversity changes with age. Donors were grouped into four age groups: young (average about 15 years), middle-aged (39), aged (roughly 62) and long-lived (about 90). To avoid experimental bias, donors of different ages were distributed randomly across sequencing lanes. Using the same blood draw, the study looked at two additional independent replicas of 1 million unique cDNA reads for two donors, one aged 18 to 30 and the other aged 80 or older. Overall study outcomes, separate from this receptor: The percentage of naive T cells measured by flow cytometry correlated strongly with observed TCR beta diversity. Estimates of total diversity based on one million sequenced T cells were considered lower bounds and underestimates. The long-lived group showed more naive CD4+ T cells, fewer expanded clones and increased TCR diversity than the aged group, suggesting age selection. Because the CMV infection status of the donors was unknown, age-related changes in expanded clonotypes may potentially have been confounded. Since profiling was done on bulk unsorted PBMCs, naive and antigen-experienced compartments could not be conclusively compared. As age increased, observed TCR beta diversity per million T cells dropped in a roughly linear way, and a significant reduction was already evident by age about 40.

Taken from the germline V gene, the CDR1 and CDR2 loops are SNHLY and FYNNEI. V drops 5 bases and J drops 2 bases, leaving 10 bases in between. From its cysteine to its phenylalanine, the CDR3 spans 14 amino acids. Only the CDR3 part of the read is kept: 42 bases, read in frame from the first base. A remark on this clonotype: Its antigen is currently not known. No much larger clone exists at a distance of one base, and base qualities are not known.

Systemically healthy Caucasian individuals from Russia, roughly 40 in total and aged about 6 to 90 years, were included as donors. Roughly 9.5 milliliters of peripheral blood were drawn from each donor into EDTA-treated Vacutainer tubes. PBMCs were isolated by Ficoll-Paque density-gradient centrifugation, with at least 6 million obtained per sample. Total RNA, at least 5.5 micrograms per sample, was extracted from PBMCs with Trizol reagent. Naive CD45RAhigh/CD27high T cell percentages were measured by flow cytometry on a PBMC aliquot from every donor. The library was prepared using 5' RACE. Sequencing was performed on an Illumina HiSeq 2500. A second PCR of roughly 7 to 11 cycles was performed with a sample-barcoded 5' primer and a J-beta primer mix. Each TCR beta cDNA molecule received a unique molecular identifier from a template-switch 5' adaptor carrying 12 random nucleotides. Each sample yielded at least 3 million CDR3-containing paired-end reads. All of the RNA was converted into first-strand cDNA using the Mint cDNA synthesis kit, with a TRBC-specific oligonucleotide serving as the primer. Following uracil-DNA glycosylase treatment, a first 18-cycle PCR with universal primers M1SS and BC2_uni_R was performed on all cDNA. The published analysis was carried out like this. For normalization, 1 million high-quality reads, each with a distinct molecular identifier, were randomly selected from each sample. Instead of being binned into consensus sequences, reads with shared molecular identifiers were discarded. CDR3 identification, clonotype clustering and error correction used MiTCR with a Q25 quality threshold and the strictest error-elimination algorithm. Lower-bound total TCR beta diversity was estimated with a nonparametric unseen species model using Euler transformation. TCRdb handled the public reads itself, with Q25 trimming in fastp and clone calling in MiXCR, and kept productive beta chains. Every entry covers one CDR3 protein and lists the most common genes and DNA from its rows. The V and J calls come from TCRdb's annotation, not from the publication. Within this sample are over a million distinct CDR3 sequences, with around 59% of them counted one time only. The ten largest clones add up to roughly 6.3% of the sample.

The sequenced sample was blood. This receptor was taken from a man between 18 and 35 years old in good health. The rearranged chain carries TRBV2 and TRBJ1-5, and the D gene may be TRBD1, 6 bases matching. The CDR3 protein: CASSQQGRNQPQHF. At the DNA level, the sequence is TGTGCCAGCAGTCAACAGGGCCGCAATCAGCCCCAGCATTTT. Outside the CDR3, residues come from the reference TRBV2 and TRBJ1-5 proteins, so the full variable domain is: EPEVTQTPSHQVTQMGQEVILRCVPISNHLYFYWYRQILGQKVEFLVSFYNNEISEKSEIFDDQFSVERPDGSNFTLKIRSTKLEDSAMYFCASSQQGRNQPQHFGDGTRLSIL.